Sequencing of this T cell receptor (beta chain) was carried out in a study of beta chain features in type 1 diabetes. CDR3 length: 13 amino acids. Germline loops: CDR1 SGHTA, CDR2 FQGNSA. V was pared by 3 bases and J by 6 bases, with 5 bases of the junction left unmatched. The authors reverse transcribed all of the isolated RNA, so sequencing captured expressed TCRB transcripts. TCRdb's copy holds only in-frame clones and misses some; the assay was immunoSEQ multiplex PCR. Of around 430,000 clones in the sample, approximately 28% were seen once. This clonotype originated in a man younger than 35 in good health. Sequencing was done on a sample of naive CD4+ T cells from blood. The chain joins TRBV7-2 to TRBJ2-7; 7 bases align to TRBD2. CDR3 residues: CASSFQRGGEQYF. CDR3 in DNA: TGTGCCAGCAGCTTCCAGCGGGGCGGCGAGCAGTACTTC.